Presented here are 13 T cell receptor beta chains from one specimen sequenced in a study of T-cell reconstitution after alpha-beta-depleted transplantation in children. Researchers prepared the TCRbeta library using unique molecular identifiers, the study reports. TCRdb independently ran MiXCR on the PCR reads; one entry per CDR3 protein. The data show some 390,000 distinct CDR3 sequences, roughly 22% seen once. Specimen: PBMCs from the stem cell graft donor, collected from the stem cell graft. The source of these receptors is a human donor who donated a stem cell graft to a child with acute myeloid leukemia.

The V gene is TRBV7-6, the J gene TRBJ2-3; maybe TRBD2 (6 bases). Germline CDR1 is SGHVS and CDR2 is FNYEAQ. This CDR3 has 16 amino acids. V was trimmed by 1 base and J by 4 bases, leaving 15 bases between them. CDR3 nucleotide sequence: TGTGCCAGCAGCTTAGTACGTCGGGAGTCCCCAGATACGCAGTATTTT. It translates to CASSLVRRESPDTQYF.

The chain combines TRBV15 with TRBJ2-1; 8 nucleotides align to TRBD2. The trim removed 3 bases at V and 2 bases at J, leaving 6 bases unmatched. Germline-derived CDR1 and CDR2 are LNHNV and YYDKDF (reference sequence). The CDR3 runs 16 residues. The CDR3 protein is CATSSKRERPYNEQFF. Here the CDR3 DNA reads TGTGCCACCAGCAGTAAGCGGGAGCGACCCTACAATGAGCAGTTCTTC.

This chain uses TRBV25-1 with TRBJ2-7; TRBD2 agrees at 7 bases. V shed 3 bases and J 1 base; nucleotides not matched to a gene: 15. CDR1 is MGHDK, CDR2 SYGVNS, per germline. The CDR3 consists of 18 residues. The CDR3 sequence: CASSEPYSGSGDSYEQYF. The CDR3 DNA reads TGTGCCAGCAGTGAGCCTTACTCGGGGAGCGGGGATTCCTACGAGCAGTACTTC.

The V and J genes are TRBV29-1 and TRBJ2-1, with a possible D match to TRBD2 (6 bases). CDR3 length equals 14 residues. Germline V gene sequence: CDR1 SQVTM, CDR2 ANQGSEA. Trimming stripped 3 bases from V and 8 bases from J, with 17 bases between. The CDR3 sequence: CSVESGRSGDEQFF. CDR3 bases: TGCAGCGTTGAGTCTGGGCGGTCGGGGGATGAGCAGTTCTTC.

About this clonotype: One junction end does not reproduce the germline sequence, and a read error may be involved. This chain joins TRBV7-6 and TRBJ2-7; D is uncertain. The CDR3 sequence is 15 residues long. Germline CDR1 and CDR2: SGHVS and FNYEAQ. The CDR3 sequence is CASSLVWCLSCEQYF. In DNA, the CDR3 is TGTGCCAGCAGCTTAGTTTGGTGTCTCTCCTGCGAGCAGTACTTC.

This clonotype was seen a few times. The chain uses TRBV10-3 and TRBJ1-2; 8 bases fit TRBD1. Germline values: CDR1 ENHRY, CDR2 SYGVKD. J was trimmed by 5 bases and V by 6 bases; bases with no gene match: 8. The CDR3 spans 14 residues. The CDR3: CAISVDRDLYGYTF. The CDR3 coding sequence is TGTGCCATCAGCGTGGACAGGGATCTTTATGGCTACACCTTC.

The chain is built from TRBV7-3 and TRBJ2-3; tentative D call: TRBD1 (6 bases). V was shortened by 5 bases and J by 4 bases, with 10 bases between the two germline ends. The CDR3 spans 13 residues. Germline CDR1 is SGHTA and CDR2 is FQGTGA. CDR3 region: CASSGTFPDTQYF. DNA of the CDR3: TGTGCCAGCAGCGGGACATTTCCAGATACGCAGTATTTT.

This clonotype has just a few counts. The CDR3 loop reads CASSGGTDRYYYEQYF. The DNA of the CDR3 is TGTGCCAGCAGCGGGGGGACCGACCGCTACTACTACGAGCAGTACTTC. V is TRBV9 and J is TRBJ2-7; tentatively, D is TRBD1 or TRBD2 (5 bases each). CDR3 length equals 16 residues. Germline-derived CDR1 and CDR2 are SGDLS and YYNGEE. The V end was cut by 3 bases, the J end by 3 bases, with 19 bases between.

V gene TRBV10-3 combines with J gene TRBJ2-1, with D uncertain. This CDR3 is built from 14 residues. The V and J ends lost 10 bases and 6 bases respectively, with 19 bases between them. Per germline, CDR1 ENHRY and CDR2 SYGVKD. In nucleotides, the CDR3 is TGTGCCAGCAGACTCTTAGCAGGCCCCAATGAGCAGTTCTTC. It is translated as CASRLLAGPNEQFF.

The CDR3 DNA reads TGTGCCATCAGGGGGACAGGCGAGCAAGGCTACACCTTC. Its protein is CAIRGTGEQGYTF. The V and J genes are TRBV10-3 and TRBJ1-2; 8 nucleotides line up with TRBD1. Trimming at V came to 6 bases and at J to 8 bases, leaving 8 bases not matched to a gene. The CDR3 contains 13 residues. Germline CDR1 is ENHRY and CDR2 is SYGVKD.

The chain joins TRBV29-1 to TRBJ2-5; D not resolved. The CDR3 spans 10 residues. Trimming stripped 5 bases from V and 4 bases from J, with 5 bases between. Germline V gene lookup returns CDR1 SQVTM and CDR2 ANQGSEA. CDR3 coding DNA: TGCAGCGTTCAGATAGAGACCCAGTACTTC. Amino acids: CSVQIETQYF. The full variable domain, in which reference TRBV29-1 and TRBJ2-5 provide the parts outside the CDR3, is SAVISQKPSRDICQRGTSLTIQCQVDSQVTMMFWYRQQPGQSLTLIATANQGSEATYESGFVIDKFPISRPNLTFSTLTVSNMSPEDSSIYLCSVQIETQYFGPGTRLLVL.

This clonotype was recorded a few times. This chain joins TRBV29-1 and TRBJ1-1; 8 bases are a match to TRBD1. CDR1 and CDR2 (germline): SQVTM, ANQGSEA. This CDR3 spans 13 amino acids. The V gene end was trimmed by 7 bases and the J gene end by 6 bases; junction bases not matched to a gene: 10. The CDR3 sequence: CSAPTGGSSEAFF. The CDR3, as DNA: TGCAGCGCACCCACAGGGGGGAGTTCTGAAGCTTTCTTT.

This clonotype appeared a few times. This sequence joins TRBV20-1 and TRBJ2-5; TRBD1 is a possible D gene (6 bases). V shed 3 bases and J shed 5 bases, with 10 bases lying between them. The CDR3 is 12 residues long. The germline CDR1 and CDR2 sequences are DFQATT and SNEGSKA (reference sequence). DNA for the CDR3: TGCAGTGCTAGTTACAGGGATGAGACCCAGTACTTC. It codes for CSASYRDETQYF.